The sequence of this T cell receptor beta chain was determined in a study of identical twins. Study outcomes and limitations: For out-of-frame beta sequences, excess twin sharing was weaker. The authors noted that invariant MAIT and iNKT cells could partly confound zero-insertion analyses.

A universal primer site arose from template switching, and cDNA bore unique molecular identifiers. TCRdb re-called the 5' RACE reads through MiXCR, storing one row per CDR3 protein. The sample lists roughly 750,000 distinct CDR3 sequences; around 21% were seen once. This clonotype was recorded a few times. Its matching antigen is unknown. In addition, the sample was reused for a study of T cells expressing NK-cell markers. That study adds: In roughly six donors, dominant NKG2C+ clonotypes were about 1.0-7.0% of CD8+ T cells.

The TCR was taken from a woman in her late teens or twenties in good health. Sequencing was performed on PBMCs.

In nucleotides, the CDR3 is TGTGCCACCAGCAGACGGGGGGGCTTCCAAGAGACCCAGTACTTC. Residues: CATSRRGGFQETQYF. V is TRBV15 and J is TRBJ2-5; 8 nucleotides agree with TRBD2. Germline loops: CDR1 LNHNV, CDR2 YYDKDF (reference sequence). V shed 2 bases and J 1 base; nucleotides not matched to a gene: 3. The CDR3 is 15 residues long.